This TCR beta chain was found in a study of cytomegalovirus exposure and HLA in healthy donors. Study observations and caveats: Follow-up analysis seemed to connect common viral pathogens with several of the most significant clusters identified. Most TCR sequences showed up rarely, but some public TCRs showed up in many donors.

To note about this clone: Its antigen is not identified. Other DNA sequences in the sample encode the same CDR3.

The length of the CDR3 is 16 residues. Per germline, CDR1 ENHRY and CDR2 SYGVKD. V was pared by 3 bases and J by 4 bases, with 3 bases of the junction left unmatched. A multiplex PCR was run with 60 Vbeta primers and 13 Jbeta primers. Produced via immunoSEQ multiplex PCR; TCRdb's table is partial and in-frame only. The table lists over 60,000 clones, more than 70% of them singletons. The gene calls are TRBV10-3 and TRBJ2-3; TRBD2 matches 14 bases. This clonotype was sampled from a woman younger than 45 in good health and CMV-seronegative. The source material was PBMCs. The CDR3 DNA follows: TGTGCCATCAGTGAAGGGACTAGCGGGAGTCCAGATACGCAGTATTTT. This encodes CAISEGTSGSPDTQYF.